The present entry profiles one T cell receptor beta chain with its context. In its sample, this clonotype was seen many times. No cognate antigen has been identified for it. The junction differs from germline at one of its ends, possibly a read error. The germline V gene supplies CDR1 SGHRS and CDR2 YFSETQ. From its cysteine to its phenylalanine, the CDR3 spans 17 amino acids. Only CDR3 DNA is held: 51 bases, read in frame from base 1. The sample's time point label is to be understood as: newly diagnosed GD, antithyroid drugs for less than 3 months. RNA was extracted from PBMCs in TRIzol for both TCR sequencing and RNA sequencing. The diagnosis of Graves' disease was made according to American Thyroid Association guidelines. Patients were recruited from an endocrinology department in Xi'an, China. Each patient gave about 10 milliliters of peripheral blood, collected in an EDTA anticoagulant tube. Ficoll Paque Plus density gradient separation was used to isolate PBMCs, and no further T cell sorting was done. An Agilent 2100 Bioanalyzer and agarose gel were used to check RNA quality, while a NanoDrop 2000 measured RNA concentration.

This sample is drawn from a study of regulatory T cells in long-lasting Graves disease (dated by TCRdb to the early 2020s). In terms of the full investigation: In the newly diagnosed Graves' disease group, patients had been taking antithyroid drugs for less than 3 months. Persistent Graves' disease patients were compared with newly diagnosed Graves' disease patients by peripheral blood TCR sequencing and RNA sequencing. The study was registered as a clinical trial and conducted in China. A total of 35 or so samples were covered by TCR sequencing, comprising approximately 13 persistent and 20 or so newly diagnosed Graves' disease patients. The paper's findings and limits, for the study overall: More public clonotypes were shared among persistent patients (under 3,000) than among newly diagnosed patients (roughly 1,000). Sequencing and analysis were limited to the TCR beta chain. Only peripheral blood was studied, because thyroid tissue, the primary lesion, was inaccessible. Compared with newly diagnosed patients, persistent Graves' disease patients had lower TCR Shannon entropy and fewer highly expanded clones, which suggests clonal expansion. Preferential use of TRBV28, TRBJ1-2 and TRBJ2-5 was observed in persistent disease, whereas TRBV20-1 and TRBJ2-1 were favored in newly diagnosed disease. The authors acknowledged the small sample size as a limitation that may reduce accuracy.

Libraries were made using multiplex PCR. The instrument was an Illumina HiSeq 4000. TCR beta libraries were built with iRepertoire HTBI primers and Arm-PCR amplification of CDR3 regions. Before sequencing, the PCR products underwent gel purification. The authors' pipeline ran thus. Gene usage analysis of CDR3 amino acid clonotypes used the approximately 56 TRBV and around 13 TRBJ segments found across samples. COPE and FqMerger were used to merge the filtered high-quality paired reads into contigs. BLAST was used to align contigs to IMGT TRBV, TRBD and TRBJ reference genes, with CDR3 defined following IMGT. Any clonotype with a frequency above 0.1% was classified as a highly expanded clone. Shannon entropy served as the measure of repertoire diversity, while the Gini coefficient captured V-J evenness. Public clonotypes were defined as clonotypes shared by more than one individual. The raw public data were reprocessed by TCRdb itself: fastp quality trimming at Q25, MiXCR clonotype calling, in-frame beta chains only. Entries are consolidated by CDR3 protein sequence, retaining the most common genes and DNA. In this record, the V and J calls reflect TCRdb's handling and not the investigators' own analysis. For this sample there are hundreds of thousands of distinct CDR3 sequences; 15% to 20% appear just once. The biggest ten clones account for about 32% of the sample.

The sample was also linked to a second study, of T cells in Graves' hyperthyroidism and ophthalmopathy. The other study reports the following: Stable Graves' hyperthyroidism was defined as the absence of progression to ophthalmopathy over 18 months of follow-up. Hyperthyroidism patients were newly diagnosed, had a disease duration of under 2 months, and were aged 18 to 65 years. The study excluded patients with uncontrolled infections, other autoimmune diseases, pregnancy or lactation. Diagnoses relied on clinical symptoms, serum thyroxine and TRAb, thyroid ultrasound and orbital computed tomography. The TCR CDR3 was subjected to a first round of RT-PCR using the HTBI primer set and the Qiagen OneStep RT-PCR kit. Blood samples also contained most of the expanded thyroid clonotypes (frequency above 0.001), which suggests that blood repertoires may reflect thyroid immune responses. A model built on a 13 V-J signature distinguished ophthalmopathy from stable hyperthyroidism, reaching roughly 88% sensitivity and under 84% specificity in cross-validation and 80%/75% in testing. In validation, progression to ophthalmopathy was predicted by the model with around 70% sensitivity and 72% to 80% specificity, a median of 6.5 months before onset. TCR V-J signatures able to tell the groups apart were searched for in a discovery cohort of some 97 patients, of whom 43 had Graves' ophthalmopathy and about 55 had stable Graves' hyperthyroidism. Prospective prediction of ophthalmopathy was tested in an independent validation cohort consisting of about 20 hyperthyroidism patients and 17 patients who later progressed to ophthalmopathy. The 100 discovery patients were divided at random into training and test sets in a 7:3 ratio. In more than 5 Graves' hyperthyroidism patients, the study also compared T-cell repertoires from thyroid tissue with T-cell repertoires from blood. After blood sampling, hyperthyroidism patients were treated with methimazole at a starting dose of 30 mg daily, and ophthalmopathy patients were treated with high-dose intravenous methylprednisolone. Libraries were constructed in a second round of multiplex PCR, after which size selection and purification were carried out. The libraries were sequenced on an Illumina HiSeq2000 using paired-end 100 bp reads. SOAPnuke was used to process the raw data, throwing out any read that contained adapters or uncalled bases, had a mean Phred below 15, or lacked an exact constant-primer or identifier match. High-quality paired reads were merged with COPE v1.2.5, and unique nucleotide sequences were defined as clonotypes. MiTCR v1.1 was used to align the clonotypes against IMGT TRBV, TRBD and TRBJ reference segments. Analysis was restricted to V-J combinations with a frequency above 0.0001, which covered over 98% of repertoires. A TCS score was defined as the ratio of F50 (clonal expansion) to E x V (chaos), with BLOSUM62-based TCRdist applied between CDR3 peptides within each V-J. Welch's t-statistics and random forest reduced 500 to 550 V-J features to 10 to 15, which were used in a naive Bayes classifier (R e1071). Sample size was not statistically predetermined, and investigators were not blinded to group allocation. The paper reports TCR Vbeta CDR3 sequencing of roughly 140 peripheral blood samples: around 41 ophthalmopathy, around 80 hyperthyroidism and around 17 progressor patients.

The receptor was isolated from a man in his forties with Graves disease. Donor details come from another sample of the same person, matched by shared clones. The chain joins TRBV5-1 to TRBJ2-2, with the D gene not clear enough to name. Sequences were derived from peripheral blood mononuclear cells (PBMCs), sampled at new diagnosis, from a patient treated with antithyroid drugs. The CDR3 in this case is CASSPKFTPADTGELFF. The nucleotide sequence reads TGTGCCAGCAGCCCAAAATTTACACCCGCCGACACCGGGGAGCTGTTTTTT.